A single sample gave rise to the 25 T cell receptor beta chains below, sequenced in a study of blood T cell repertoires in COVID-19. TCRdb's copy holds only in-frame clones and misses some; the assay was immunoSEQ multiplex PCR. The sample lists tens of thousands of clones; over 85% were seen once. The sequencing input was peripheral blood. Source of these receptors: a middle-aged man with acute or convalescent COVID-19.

CDR3 DNA sequence: TGTGCCAGCAGCTCGACCGGGACTCGGAGTGTGAATGAGCAGTTCTTC. As protein: CASSSTGTRSVNEQFF. V gene TRBV5-4 combines with J gene TRBJ2-1; a weak D match, TRBD2 (6 bases). Trimming took 3 bases from V and 7 from J, leaving 20 bases between them. Germline V gene data show CDR1 as SGHNT and CDR2 as YYREEE (reference sequence). The CDR3 has 16 amino acids.

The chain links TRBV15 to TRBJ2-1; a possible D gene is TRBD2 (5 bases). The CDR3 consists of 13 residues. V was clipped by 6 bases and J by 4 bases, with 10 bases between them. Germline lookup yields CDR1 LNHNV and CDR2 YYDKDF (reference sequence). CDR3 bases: TGTGCCACCAGTGCCCGGGAATACAATGAGCAGTTCTTC. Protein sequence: CATSAREYNEQFF.

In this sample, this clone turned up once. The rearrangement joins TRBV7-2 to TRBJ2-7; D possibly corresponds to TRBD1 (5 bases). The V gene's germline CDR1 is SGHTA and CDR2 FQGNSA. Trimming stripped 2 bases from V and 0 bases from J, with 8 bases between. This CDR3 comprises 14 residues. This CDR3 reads CASSLMQGSYEQYV. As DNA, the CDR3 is TGTGCCAGCAGCTTAATGCAGGGCTCCTACGAGCAGTACGTC.

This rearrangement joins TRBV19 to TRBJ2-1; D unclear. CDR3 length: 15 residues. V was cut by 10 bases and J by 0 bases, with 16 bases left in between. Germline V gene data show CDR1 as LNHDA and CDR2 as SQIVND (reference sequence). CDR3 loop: CATPELRSSYNEQFF. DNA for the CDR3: TGTGCCACTCCTGAACTAAGGAGCTCCTACAATGAGCAGTTCTTC.

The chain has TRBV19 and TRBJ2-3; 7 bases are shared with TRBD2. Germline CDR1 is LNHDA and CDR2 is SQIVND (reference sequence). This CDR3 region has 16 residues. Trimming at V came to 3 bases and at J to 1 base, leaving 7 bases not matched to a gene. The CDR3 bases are TGTGCCAGTAGTATTGAGCGGGATTTTGGCACAGATACGCAGTATTTT. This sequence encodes CASSIERDFGTDTQYF.

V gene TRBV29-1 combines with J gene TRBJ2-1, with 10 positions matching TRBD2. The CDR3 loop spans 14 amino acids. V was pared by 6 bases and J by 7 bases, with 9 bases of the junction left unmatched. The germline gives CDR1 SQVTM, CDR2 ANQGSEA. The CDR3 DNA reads TGCAGCGTCACCACTAGCGGGAACAGGAATGAGCAGTTCTTC. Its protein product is CSVTTSGNRNEQFF.

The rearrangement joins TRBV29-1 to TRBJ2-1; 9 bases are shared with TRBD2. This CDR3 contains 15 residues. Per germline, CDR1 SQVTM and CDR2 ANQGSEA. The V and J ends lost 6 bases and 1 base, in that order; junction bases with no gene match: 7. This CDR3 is CSVHPGLASYNEQFF. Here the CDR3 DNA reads TGCAGCGTGCATCCGGGACTAGCATCCTACAATGAGCAGTTCTTC.

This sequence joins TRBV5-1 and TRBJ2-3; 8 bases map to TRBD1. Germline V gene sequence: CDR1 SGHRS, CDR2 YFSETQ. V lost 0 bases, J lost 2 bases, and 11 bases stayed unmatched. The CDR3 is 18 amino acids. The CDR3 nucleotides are TGCGCCAGCAGCTTGGTGGGAACCGGGACAGGCCTCACAGATACGCAGTATTTT. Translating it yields CASSLVGTGTGLTDTQYF.

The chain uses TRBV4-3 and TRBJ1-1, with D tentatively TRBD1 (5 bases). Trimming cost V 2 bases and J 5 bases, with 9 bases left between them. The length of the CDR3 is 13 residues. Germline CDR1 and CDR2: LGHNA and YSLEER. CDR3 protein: CASSQSGWTEAFF. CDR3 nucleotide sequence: TGCGCCAGCAGCCAATCAGGGTGGACTGAAGCTTTCTTT.

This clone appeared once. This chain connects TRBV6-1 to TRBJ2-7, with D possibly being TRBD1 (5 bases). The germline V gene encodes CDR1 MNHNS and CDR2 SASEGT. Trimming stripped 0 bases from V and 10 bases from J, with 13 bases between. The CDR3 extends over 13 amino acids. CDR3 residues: CASSEAETANQYV. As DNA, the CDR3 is TGTGCCAGCAGTGAAGCGGAGACAGCGAATCAGTACGTC.

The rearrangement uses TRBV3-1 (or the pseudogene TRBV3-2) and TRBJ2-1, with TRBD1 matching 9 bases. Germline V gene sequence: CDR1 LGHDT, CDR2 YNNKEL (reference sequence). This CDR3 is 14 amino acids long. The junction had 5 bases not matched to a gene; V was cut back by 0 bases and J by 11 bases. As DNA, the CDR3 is TGTGCCAGCAGCCAAGATCTGGGACAGGGAAAGCAGTTCTTC. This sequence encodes CASSQDLGQGKQFF.

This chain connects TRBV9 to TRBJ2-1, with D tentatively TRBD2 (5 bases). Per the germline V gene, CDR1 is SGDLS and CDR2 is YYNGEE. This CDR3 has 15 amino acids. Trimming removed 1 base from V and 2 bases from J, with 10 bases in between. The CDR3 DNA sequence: TGTGCCAGCAGCGTAAGGGAGAGCACCTACAATGAGCAGTTCTTC. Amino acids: CASSVRESTYNEQFF.

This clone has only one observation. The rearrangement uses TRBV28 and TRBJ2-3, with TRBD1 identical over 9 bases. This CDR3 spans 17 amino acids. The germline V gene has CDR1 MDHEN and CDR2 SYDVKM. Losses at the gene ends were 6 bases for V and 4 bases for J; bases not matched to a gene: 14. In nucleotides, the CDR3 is TGTGCCAGCAGCGACCCCCAGGGACAGGGTTGGTCAGATACGCAGTATTTT. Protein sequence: CASSDPQGQGWSDTQYF. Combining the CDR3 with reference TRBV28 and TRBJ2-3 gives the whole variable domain DVKVTQSSRYLVKRTGEKVFLECVQDMDHENMFWYRQDPGLGLRLIYFSYDVKMKEKGDIPEGYSVSREKKERFSLILESASTNQTSMYLCASSDPQGQGWSDTQYFGPGTRLTVL.

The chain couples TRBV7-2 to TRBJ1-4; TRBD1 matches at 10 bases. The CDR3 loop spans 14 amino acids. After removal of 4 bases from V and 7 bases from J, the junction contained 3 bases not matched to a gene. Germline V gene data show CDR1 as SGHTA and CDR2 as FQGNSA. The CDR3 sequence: CASSSGDRGEKLFF. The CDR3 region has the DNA TGTGCCAGCAGCTCCGGGGACAGGGGTGAAAAACTGTTTTTT.

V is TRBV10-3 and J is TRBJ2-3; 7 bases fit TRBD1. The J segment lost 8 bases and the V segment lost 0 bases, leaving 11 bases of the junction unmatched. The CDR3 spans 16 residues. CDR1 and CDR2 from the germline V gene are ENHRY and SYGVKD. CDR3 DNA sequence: TGTGCCATCAGTGAGTCCCCCGGGACAGAGGGTGGTACGCAGTATTTT. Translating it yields CAISESPGTEGGTQYF.

The CDR3 sequence: CATRQFGTEAFF. The DNA of the CDR3 is TGTGCCACCCGACAGTTCGGCACTGAAGCTTTCTTT. V gene TRBV19 combines with J gene TRBJ1-1, with D perhaps TRBD1 (5 bases). Trimming left V 10 bases short and J 4 bases short, with 13 bases between. The CDR3 totals 12 residues. Germline CDR1 LNHDA, CDR2 SQIVND (reference sequence).

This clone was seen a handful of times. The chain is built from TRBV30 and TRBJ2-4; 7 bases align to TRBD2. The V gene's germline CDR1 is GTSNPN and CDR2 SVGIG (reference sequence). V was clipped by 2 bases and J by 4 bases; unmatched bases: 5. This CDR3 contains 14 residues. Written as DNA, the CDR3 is TGTGCCTGGAGTCGGGAGGTGTTTAAAAACATTCAGTACTTC. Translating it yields CAWSREVFKNIQYF.

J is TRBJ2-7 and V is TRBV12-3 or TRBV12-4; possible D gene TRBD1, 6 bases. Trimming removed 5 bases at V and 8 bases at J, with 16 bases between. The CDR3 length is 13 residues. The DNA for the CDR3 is TGTGCCAGCAGTACCTCCCAGACAGGCCAGCAGTACGTC. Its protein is CASSTSQTGQQYV.

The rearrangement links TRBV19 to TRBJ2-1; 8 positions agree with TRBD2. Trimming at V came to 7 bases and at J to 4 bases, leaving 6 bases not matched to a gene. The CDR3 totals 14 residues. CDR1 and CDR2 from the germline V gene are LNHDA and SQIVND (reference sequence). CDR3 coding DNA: TGTGCCAGTACTCCCCAGCGGGGGTACAATGAGCAGTTCTTC. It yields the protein CASTPQRGYNEQFF.

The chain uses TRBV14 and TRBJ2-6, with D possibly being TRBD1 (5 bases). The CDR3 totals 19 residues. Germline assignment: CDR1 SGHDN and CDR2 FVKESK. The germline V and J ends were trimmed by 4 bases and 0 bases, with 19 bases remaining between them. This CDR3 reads CASSPTVGAGFSGANVLTF. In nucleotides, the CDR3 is TGTGCCAGCAGCCCTACGGTAGGGGCCGGTTTCTCTGGGGCCAACGTCCTGACTTTC.

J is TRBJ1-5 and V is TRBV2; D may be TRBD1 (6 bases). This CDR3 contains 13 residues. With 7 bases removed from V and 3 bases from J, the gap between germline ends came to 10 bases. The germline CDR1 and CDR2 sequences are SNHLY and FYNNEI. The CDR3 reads CASNGQLNQPQHF. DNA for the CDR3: TGTGCCAGCAACGGACAGCTCAATCAGCCCCAGCATTTT.

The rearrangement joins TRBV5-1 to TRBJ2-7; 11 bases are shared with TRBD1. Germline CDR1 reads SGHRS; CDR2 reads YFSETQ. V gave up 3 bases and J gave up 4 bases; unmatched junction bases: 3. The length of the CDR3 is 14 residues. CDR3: CASSSGTGGYEQYF. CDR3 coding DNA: TGCGCCAGCAGCTCCGGGACAGGGGGTTACGAGCAGTACTTC.

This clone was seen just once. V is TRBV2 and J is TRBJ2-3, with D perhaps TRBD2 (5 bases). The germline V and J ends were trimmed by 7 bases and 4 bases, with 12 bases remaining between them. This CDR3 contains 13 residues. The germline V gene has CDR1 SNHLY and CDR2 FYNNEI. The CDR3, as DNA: TGTGCCAGCACCGAACGGAGGCCAGATACGCAGTATTTT. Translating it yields CASTERRPDTQYF.

The CDR3 spells CASSDETENTEAFF. CDR3 DNA: TGTGCCAGCAGTGACGAGACAGAGAACACTGAAGCTTTCTTT. The genes are TRBV2 and TRBJ1-1; weak D call: TRBD1 (5 bases). This CDR3 has 14 residues. Trimming took 3 bases from V and 1 from J, leaving 9 bases between them. Germline lookup yields CDR1 SNHLY and CDR2 FYNNEI.

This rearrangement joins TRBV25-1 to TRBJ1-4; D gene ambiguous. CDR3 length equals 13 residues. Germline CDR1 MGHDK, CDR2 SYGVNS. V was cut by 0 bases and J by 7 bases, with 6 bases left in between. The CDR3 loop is CASSEYRGEKLFF. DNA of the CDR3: TGTGCCAGCAGTGAATATCGGGGTGAAAAACTGTTTTTT.